This T cell receptor (beta chain) was recorded in a study of shared clonotypes between healthy human individuals. V was pared by 3 bases and J by 7 bases, with 12 bases between. This CDR3 spans 13 amino acids. The germline gives CDR1 MNHEY, CDR2 SVGAGI. The protocol was immunoSEQ multiplex PCR, while the TCRdb copy is restricted to in-frame clones and leaves out a portion. This table holds around 700,000 clones, over 65% found once. The material sequenced was memory CD4+ T cells sorted from blood. The subset here: CD45RA-negative fraction. This TCR was recovered from a woman younger than 45 in good health. The rearrangement uses TRBV6-5 and TRBJ1-2; D gene unclear. Here the CDR3 DNA reads TGTGCCAGCAGTTATTCAGACCGGAGTGGCTACACCTTC. It yields the protein CASSYSDRSGYTF.